The present entry profiles one T cell receptor (beta chain) with its context. Authors' data handling: Counts of nucleated cells, estimated from reference gene primer amplification, were obtained. Profiled with immunoSEQ multiplex PCR; TCRdb holds only in-frame clones, not every one. Clonal size and the V and J genes are those of that table, whereas D and trimming came from the DNA. There are 150,000 to 200,000 clones in the sample; 70% to 85% occur only once, and about a fifth lies in the top ten. This CDR3 has 16 residues. Trimming removed 3 bases from V and 6 bases from J, with 17 bases in between. CDR1 and CDR2 (germline): MGHDK, SYGVNS. These data originate in a study of blood T cell repertoires in COVID-19. Study as a whole: Italy, Spain and the United States were the sources of the convalescent and acute COVID-19 samples.

Sequenced input: peripheral blood. This TCR derives from a woman older than 75 with acute or convalescent COVID-19. V and J are TRBV25-1 and TRBJ2-2; D is possibly TRBD1 (6 bases). The CDR3 protein is CASSDLGRGASGELFF. As DNA, the CDR3 is TGTGCCAGCAGTGATCTCGGCAGGGGAGCGTCCGGGGAGCTGTTTTTT.